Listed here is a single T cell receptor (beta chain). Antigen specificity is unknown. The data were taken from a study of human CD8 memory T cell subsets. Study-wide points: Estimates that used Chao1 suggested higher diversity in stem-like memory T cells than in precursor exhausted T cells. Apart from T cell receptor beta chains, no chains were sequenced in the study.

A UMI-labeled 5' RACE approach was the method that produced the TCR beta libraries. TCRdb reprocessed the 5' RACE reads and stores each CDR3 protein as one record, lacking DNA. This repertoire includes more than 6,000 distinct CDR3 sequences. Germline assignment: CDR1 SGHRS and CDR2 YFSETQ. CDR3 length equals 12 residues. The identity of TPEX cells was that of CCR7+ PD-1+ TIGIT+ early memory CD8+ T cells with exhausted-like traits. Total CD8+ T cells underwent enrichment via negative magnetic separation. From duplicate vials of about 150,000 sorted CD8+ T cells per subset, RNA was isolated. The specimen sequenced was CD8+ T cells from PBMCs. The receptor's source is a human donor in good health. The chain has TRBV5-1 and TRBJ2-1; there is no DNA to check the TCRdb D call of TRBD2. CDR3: CASFGGYNEQFF.